A single sample gave rise to the 6 T cell receptor beta chains below, sequenced in a study of cytomegalovirus exposure and HLA in healthy donors. Researchers ran the PCR with 60 Vbeta and 13 Jbeta primers. Sequencing was performed with immunoSEQ multiplex PCR; in TCRdb, only in-frame clones are kept and a portion is missing. Here the sample spans some 120,000 clones, approximately 87% being singletons. The sequenced sample was PBMCs. Source of these receptors: a man between 18 and 35 years old in good health and CMV-seropositive.

This clone was detected a few times. The gene calls are TRBV12-2 and TRBJ1-5; the table assigns TRBD1, which was not confirmed against the DNA. TRBV12-2 is flagged as a pseudogene. The CDR3 is made up of 12 amino acids. The CDR3 region has the DNA TGTGCAAGTGGACAGGGACCTCAGCCCCAGCATTTT. It yields the protein CASGQGPQPQHF.

This clone was observed a single time. The J gene is TRBJ2-7, the V gene TRBV28; 10 bases map to TRBD1. Germline CDR1 and CDR2: MDHEN and SYDVKM. V lost 6 bases and J lost 4; bases outside the gene matches: 6. CDR3 length: 14 residues. CDR3 DNA sequence: TGTGCCAGCAGATCGACAGGGGGCTTTTACGAGCAGTACTTC. Protein: CASRSTGGFYEQYF.

This chain uses TRBV5-1 with TRBJ2-6, with TRBD1 matching over 7 bases. The CDR3 runs to 17 residues. The V gene end was trimmed by 0 bases and the J gene end by 2 bases; junction bases not matched to a gene: 5. Germline CDR1 SGHRS, CDR2 YFSETQ. In nucleotides, the CDR3 is TGCGCCAGCAGCTTGGACGGGACAGCCCCTGGGGCCAACGTCCTGACTTTC. Translation gives CASSLDGTAPGANVLTF. The whole variable domain, filled in from reference TRBV5-1 and TRBJ2-6, reads KAGVTQTPRYLIKTRGQQVTLSCSPISGHRSVSWYQQTPGQGLQFLFEYFSETQRNKGNFPGRFSGRQFSNSRSEMNVSTLELGDSALYLCASSLDGTAPGANVLTFGAGSRLTVL.

This clone was picked up a small number of times. V usage is TRBV5-5 and J usage is TRBJ2-7; 8 nucleotides match TRBD1. After removal of 0 bases from V and 2 bases from J, the junction contained 4 bases not matched to a gene. The CDR3 has 15 residues. CDR1 and CDR2 (germline): SGHKS, YYEKEE (reference sequence). In nucleotides, the CDR3 is TGTGCCAGCAGCTTGGTTTTGACAGGGGCCTACGAGCAGTACTTC. Amino acids: CASSLVLTGAYEQYF.

This chain uses TRBV19 with TRBJ2-5, with a tentative D call TRBD2 (6 bases). Trimming took 11 bases from V and 3 from J, leaving 10 bases between them. The CDR3 runs 11 residues. The V gene's germline CDR1 is LNHDA and CDR2 SQIVND (reference sequence). CDR3 nucleotide sequence: TGTGCCTCTGGAGGGAAAGAGACCCAGTACTTC. It specifies CASGGKETQYF. The whole variable domain, remainder taken from reference TRBV19 and TRBJ2-5, is DGGITQSPKYLFRKEGQNVTLSCEQNLNHDAMYWYRQDPGQGLRLIYYSQIVNDFQKGDIAEGYSVSREKKESFPLTVTSAQKNPTAFYLCASGGKETQYFGPGTRLLVL.

This clone was found a few times. The V and J genes are TRBV29-1 and TRBJ1-1; 9 bases agree with TRBD1. This CDR3 has 13 residues. V lost 5 bases to trimming and J lost 1 base; unmatched junction nucleotides: 2. The germline gives CDR1 SQVTM, CDR2 ANQGSEA. CDR3 nucleotide sequence: TGCAGCGTTAGGGGACAGGGGAACACTGAAGCTTTCTTT. Translation gives CSVRGQGNTEAFF.